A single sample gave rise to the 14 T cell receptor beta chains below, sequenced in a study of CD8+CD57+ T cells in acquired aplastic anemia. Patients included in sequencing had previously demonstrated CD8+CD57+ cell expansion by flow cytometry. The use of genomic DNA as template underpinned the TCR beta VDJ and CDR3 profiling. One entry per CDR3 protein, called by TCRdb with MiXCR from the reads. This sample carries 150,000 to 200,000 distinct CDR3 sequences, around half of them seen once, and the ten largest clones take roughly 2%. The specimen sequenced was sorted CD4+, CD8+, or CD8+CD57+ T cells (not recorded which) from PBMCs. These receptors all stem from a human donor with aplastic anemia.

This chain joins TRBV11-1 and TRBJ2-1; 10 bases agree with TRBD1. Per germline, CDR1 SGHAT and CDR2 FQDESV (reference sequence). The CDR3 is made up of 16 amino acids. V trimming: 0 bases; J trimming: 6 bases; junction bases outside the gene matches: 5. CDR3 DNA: TGTGCCAGCAGCTTAGCCGGCGGGACAGGGGCCAATGAGCAGTTCTTC. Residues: CASSLAGGTGANEQFF.

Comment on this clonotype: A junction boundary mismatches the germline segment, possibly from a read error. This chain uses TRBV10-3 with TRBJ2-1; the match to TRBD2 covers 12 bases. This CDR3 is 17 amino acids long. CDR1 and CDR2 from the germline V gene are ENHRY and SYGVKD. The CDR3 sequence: CAISETSGGKSYNEQFF. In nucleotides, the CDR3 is TGTGCCATCAGTGAGACTAGCGGGGGGAAGTCCTATAATGAGCAGTTCTTC.

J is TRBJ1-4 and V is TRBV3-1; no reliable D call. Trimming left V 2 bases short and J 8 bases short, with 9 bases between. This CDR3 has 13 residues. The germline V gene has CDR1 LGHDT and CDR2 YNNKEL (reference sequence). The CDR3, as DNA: TGTGCCAGCAGCCAAAGAGACGGGGAAAAACTGTTTTTT. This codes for CASSQRDGEKLFF.

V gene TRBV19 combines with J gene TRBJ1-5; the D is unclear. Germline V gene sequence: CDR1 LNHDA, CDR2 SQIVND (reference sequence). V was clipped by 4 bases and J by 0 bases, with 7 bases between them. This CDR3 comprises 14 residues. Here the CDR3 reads CASSKQNSNQPQHF. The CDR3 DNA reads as TGTGCCAGTAGTAAACAAAATAGCAATCAGCCCCAGCATTTT. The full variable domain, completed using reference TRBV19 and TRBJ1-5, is DGGITQSPKYLFRKEGQNVTLSCEQNLNHDAMYWYRQDPGQGLRLIYYSQIVNDFQKGDIAEGYSVSREKKESFPLTVTSAQKNPTAFYLCASSKQNSNQPQHFGDGTRLSIL.

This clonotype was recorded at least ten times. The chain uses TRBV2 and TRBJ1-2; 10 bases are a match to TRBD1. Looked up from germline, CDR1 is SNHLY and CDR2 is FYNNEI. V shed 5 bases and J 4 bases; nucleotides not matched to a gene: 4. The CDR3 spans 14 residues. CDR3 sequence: CASSWDRGTYGYTF. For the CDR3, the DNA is TGTGCCAGCAGTTGGGACAGGGGAACCTATGGCTACACCTTC.

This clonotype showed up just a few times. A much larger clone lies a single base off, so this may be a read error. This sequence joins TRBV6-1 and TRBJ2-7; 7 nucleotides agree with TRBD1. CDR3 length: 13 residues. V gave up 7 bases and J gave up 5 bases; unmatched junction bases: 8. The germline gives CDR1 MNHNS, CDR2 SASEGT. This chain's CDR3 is CASTPDRADEQYF. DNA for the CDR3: TGTGCCAGCACCCCCGACAGGGCGGACGAGCAGTACTTC.

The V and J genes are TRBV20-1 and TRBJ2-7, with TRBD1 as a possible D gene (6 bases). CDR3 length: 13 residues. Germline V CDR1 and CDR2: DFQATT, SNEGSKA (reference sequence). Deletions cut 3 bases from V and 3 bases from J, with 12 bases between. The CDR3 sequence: CSASLGRGYEQYF. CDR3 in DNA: TGCAGTGCTAGTTTGGGCAGGGGCTACGAGCAGTACTTC.

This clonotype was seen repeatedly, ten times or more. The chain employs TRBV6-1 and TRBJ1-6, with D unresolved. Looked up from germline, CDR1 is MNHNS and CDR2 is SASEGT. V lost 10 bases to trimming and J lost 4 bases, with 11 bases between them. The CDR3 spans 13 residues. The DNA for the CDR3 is TGTGCCACTGTGACTGCGTATAATTCACCCCTCCACTTT. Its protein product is CATVTAYNSPLHF.

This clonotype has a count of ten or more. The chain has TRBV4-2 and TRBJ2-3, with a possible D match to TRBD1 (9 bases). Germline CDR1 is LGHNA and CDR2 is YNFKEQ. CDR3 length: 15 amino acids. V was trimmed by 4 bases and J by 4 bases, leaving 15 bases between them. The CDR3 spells CASSPGGTGSDTQYF. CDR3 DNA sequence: TGTGCCAGCAGCCCGGGAGGGACAGGGTCAGATACGCAGTATTTT.

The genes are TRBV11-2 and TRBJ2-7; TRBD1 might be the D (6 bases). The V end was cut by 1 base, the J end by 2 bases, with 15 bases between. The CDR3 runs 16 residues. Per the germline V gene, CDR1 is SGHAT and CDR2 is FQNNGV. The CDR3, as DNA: TGTGCCAGCAGCTTAGGCTTCAATACAGGGACCTACGAGCAGTACTTC. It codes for CASSLGFNTGTYEQYF.

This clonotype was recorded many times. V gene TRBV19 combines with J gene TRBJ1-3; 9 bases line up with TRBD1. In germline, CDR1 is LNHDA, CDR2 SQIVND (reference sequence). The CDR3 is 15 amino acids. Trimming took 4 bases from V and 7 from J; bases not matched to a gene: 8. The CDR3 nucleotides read TGTGCCAGTAGTACTACGCGACAGGGGGGTAACACCATATATTTT. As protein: CASSTTRQGGNTIYF.

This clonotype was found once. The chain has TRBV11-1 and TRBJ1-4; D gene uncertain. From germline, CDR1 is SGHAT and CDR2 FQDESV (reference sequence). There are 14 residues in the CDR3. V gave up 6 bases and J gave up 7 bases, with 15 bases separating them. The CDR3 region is CASRGVADTEKLFF. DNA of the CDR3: TGTGCCAGCAGGGGAGTAGCCGACACTGAAAAACTGTTTTTT.

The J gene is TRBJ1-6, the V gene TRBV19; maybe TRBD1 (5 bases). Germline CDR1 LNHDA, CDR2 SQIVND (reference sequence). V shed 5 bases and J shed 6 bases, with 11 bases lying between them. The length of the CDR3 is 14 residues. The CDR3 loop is CASSEGLFNSPLHF. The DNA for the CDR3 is TGTGCCAGTAGTGAGGGACTGTTTAATTCACCCCTCCACTTT.

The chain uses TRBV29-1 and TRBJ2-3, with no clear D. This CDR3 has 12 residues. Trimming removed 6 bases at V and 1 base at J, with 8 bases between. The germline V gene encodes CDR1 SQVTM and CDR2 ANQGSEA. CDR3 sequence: CSVKVGTDTQYF. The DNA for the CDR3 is TGCAGCGTAAAGGTCGGCACAGATACGCAGTATTTT.